One and the same sample provided the 20 T cell receptor beta chains below, sequenced in a study of cytomegalovirus exposure and HLA in healthy donors. Use of 60 Vbeta and 13 Jbeta primers characterized the PCR. Data came from immunoSEQ multiplex PCR; TCRdb stores just in-frame clones and leaves some out. The sample lists about 120,000 clones, around 69% occurring once. Sequenced: PBMCs. The receptors shown here come from a woman aged 40-49 years in good health and CMV-seropositive.

This clone was recorded a few times. The rearrangement links TRBV15 to TRBJ2-7; 9 positions agree with TRBD2. The CDR3 is made up of 16 amino acids. V was clipped by 1 base and J by 5 bases; unmatched bases: 9. Germline V lookup: CDR1 LNHNV, CDR2 YYDKDF (reference sequence). The CDR3 DNA sequence: TGTGCCACCAGCAGAGGGGGTAGCGGGAGTCTAGACGAGCAGTACTTC. Residues: CATSRGGSGSLDEQYF.

This chain links TRBV5-4 with TRBJ2-2, with 7 bases aligning to TRBD2. From germline, CDR1 is SGHNT and CDR2 YYREEE (reference sequence). Trimming cost V 0 bases and J 4 bases; bases outside gene matches: 3. The CDR3 loop spans 15 amino acids. The CDR3 nucleotides are TGTGCCAGCAGCTTGGCGGGGAGGGTCACCGGGGAGCTGTTTTTT. Its protein is CASSLAGRVTGELFF.

The chain links TRBV5-1 to TRBJ2-1, with 11 bases fitting TRBD2. The CDR3 has 18 amino acids. Germline V gene data show CDR1 as SGHRS and CDR2 as YFSETQ. V trimming: 0 bases; J trimming: 7 bases; junction bases outside the gene matches: 12. The CDR3 sequence is CASSLGGLLAGASNEQFF. The CDR3 DNA sequence: TGCGCCAGCAGCTTGGGGGGCCTACTAGCGGGAGCTTCGAATGAGCAGTTCTTC. Combining the CDR3 with reference TRBV5-1 and TRBJ2-1 gives the whole variable domain KAGVTQTPRYLIKTRGQQVTLSCSPISGHRSVSWYQQTPGQGLQFLFEYFSETQRNKGNFPGRFSGRQFSNSRSEMNVSTLELGDSALYLCASSLGGLLAGASNEQFFGPGTRLTVL.

V gene TRBV11-2 combines with J gene TRBJ2-1; 8 bases align to TRBD2. Germline V gene lookup returns CDR1 SGHAT and CDR2 FQNNGV. With 1 base clipped from V and 0 bases from J, the junction kept 8 bases outside the gene matches. CDR3 size: 18 residues. CDR3 DNA sequence: TGTGCCAGCAGCTTAGTCCCCACTAGCGGCCGCTCCTACAATGAGCAGTTCTTC. Residues: CASSLVPTSGRSYNEQFF.

The J gene is TRBJ2-3, the V gene TRBV18, with TRBD2 matching over 9 bases. Germline V gene data show CDR1 as KGHSH and CDR2 as LQKENI. The CDR3 has 15 residues. V lost 5 bases and J lost 2; bases outside the gene matches: 5. CDR3: CASSNSGSDTDTQYF. The CDR3 nucleotides are TGTGCCAGCTCAAATAGCGGGAGCGACACAGATACGCAGTATTTT.

In its sample, this clone was seen a few times. The chain recombines TRBV19 with TRBJ2-7, with 16 nucleotides matching TRBD2. V lost 5 bases and J lost 2; bases outside the gene matches: 3. Germline lookup yields CDR1 LNHDA and CDR2 SQIVND (reference sequence). The CDR3 is made up of 16 amino acids. The CDR3 loop is CASSAGTSGRAYEQYF. The CDR3 nucleotides read TGTGCCAGTAGTGCAGGGACTAGCGGGAGGGCCTACGAGCAGTACTTC.

Concerning this clone: The germline gene is not matched at one end of the junction; a read error may be the cause. This chain links TRBV9 with TRBJ2-5; 12 nucleotides align to TRBD2. Germline CDR1 and CDR2: SGDLS and YYNGEE. The CDR3 extends over 15 amino acids. The CDR3 region is CASSVDITSGGTQDF. CDR3 DNA sequence: TGTGCCAGCAGCGTAGATATTACTAGCGGGGGGACCCAAGACTTC. Drawing the rest from reference TRBV9 and TRBJ2-5, the complete variable domain is DSGVTQTPKHLITATGQRVTLRCSPRSGDLSVYWYQQSLDQGLQFLIQYYNGEERAKGNILERFSAQQFPDLHSELNLSSLELGDSALYFCASSVDITSGGTQDFGPGTRLLVL.

The chain carries TRBV5-1 and TRBJ1-6; the D is unclear. Deletions cut 4 bases from V and 7 bases from J, with 9 bases between. Germline values: CDR1 SGHRS, CDR2 YFSETQ. The CDR3 is made up of 13 amino acids. Written as DNA, the CDR3 is TGCGCCAGCAGCCACTCTAACAATTCACCCCTCCACTTT. Translation: CASSHSNNSPLHF.

The chain has TRBV27 and TRBJ2-2; the match to TRBD2 covers 10 bases. Germline loops: CDR1 MNHEY, CDR2 SMNVEV (reference sequence). Germline trimming cut 3 bases from V and 5 bases from J; bases unmatched to any gene: 15. The CDR3 contains 19 residues. The DNA for the CDR3 is TGTGCCAGCAGTTTCGCCTGGTGGCTAGCGGGAGACGAGACCGGGGAGCTGTTTTTT. Translating it yields CASSFAWWLAGDETGELFF.

The rearrangement links TRBV9 to TRBJ2-5, with D uncertain. This CDR3 is 15 amino acids long. Germline CDR1 SGDLS, CDR2 YYNGEE. With 4 bases removed from V and 0 bases from J, the gap between germline ends came to 13 bases. The CDR3 loop is CASSSRLGYQETQYF. The CDR3 region has the DNA TGTGCCAGCAGCTCGCGACTTGGGTACCAAGAGACCCAGTACTTC.

The rearrangement uses TRBV7-9 and TRBJ1-3; no clear D. CDR3 length: 14 residues. V gave up 3 bases and J gave up 2 bases, with 8 bases separating them. Germline V gene data show CDR1 as SEHNR and CDR2 as FQNEAQ (reference sequence). The CDR3 nucleotides are TGTGCCAGCAGCTTCGGGGAGGCTGGAAACACCATATATTTT. It encodes CASSFGEAGNTIYF.

The J gene is TRBJ1-5, the V gene TRBV4-2; D call uncertain. V shed 4 bases and J shed 4 bases, with 8 bases lying between them. There are 13 residues in the CDR3. The germline CDR1 and CDR2 sequences are LGHNA and YNFKEQ. The CDR3 protein is CASSPGLNQPQHF. CDR3 DNA sequence: TGTGCCAGCAGCCCAGGACTGAATCAGCCCCAGCATTTT.

This sequence joins TRBV6-5 and TRBJ2-5, with D unclear. The J call is in doubt because the DNA end fits TRBJ2-7 better. Germline V gives CDR1 MNHEY, CDR2 SVGAGI. The CDR3 has 12 amino acids. This CDR3 reads CASSLPGYEQYF. CDR3 nucleotide sequence: TGTGCCAGTAGCCTACCCGGCTACGAGCAGTACTTC.

In the case of this clone: Distinct nucleotide sequences in the sample also encode this CDR3. Here the CDR3 DNA reads TGTGCCAGCAGCATTTACAGGGGCCCTAGCACAGATACGCAGTATTTT. It is translated as CASSIYRGPSTDTQYF. V is TRBV5-6 and J is TRBJ2-3, with 7 bases aligning to TRBD1. V lost 4 bases to trimming and J lost 0 bases; unmatched junction nucleotides: 8. The germline V gene encodes CDR1 SGHDT and CDR2 YYEEEE. The CDR3 has 16 amino acids.

This chain joins TRBV28 and TRBJ1-4, with a possible D match to TRBD1 (6 bases). The CDR3 runs 15 residues. CDR1 MDHEN and CDR2 SYDVKM come from the germline V gene. Between the trimmed V and J ends, which lost 5 bases and 5 bases, there was a span of 15 bases. CDR3: CASSEIRGQNEKLFF. The CDR3 region has the DNA TGTGCCAGCAGTGAAATCAGGGGTCAGAATGAAAAACTGTTTTTT.

The V gene is TRBV5-1, the J gene TRBJ1-3; D may be TRBD1 (6 bases). The germline V gene has CDR1 SGHRS and CDR2 YFSETQ. V shed 4 bases and J shed 1 base, with 9 bases lying between them. The CDR3 covers 14 residues. This CDR3 is CASSGGESGNTIYF. The CDR3 DNA is TGCGCCAGCAGCGGGGGCGAGTCTGGAAACACCATATATTTT.

This clone was detected a few times. The chain links TRBV6-6 to TRBJ2-3; 10 bases map to TRBD1. Per the germline V gene, CDR1 is MNHNY and CDR2 is SVGAGI (reference sequence). The J segment lost 3 bases and the V segment lost 6 bases, leaving 9 bases of the junction unmatched. CDR3 length: 16 amino acids. The CDR3 nucleotides are TGTGCCAGCAGGGATGCGAGGGACAGGGGTACAGATACGCAGTATTTT. This translates into CASRDARDRGTDTQYF.

The chain is built from TRBV6-6 and TRBJ2-4; TRBD2 agrees at 7 bases. Trimming removed 9 bases from V and 1 base from J; junction bases left unmatched: 6. The germline V gene has CDR1 MNHNY and CDR2 SVGAGI (reference sequence). This CDR3 contains 14 residues. CDR3 protein: CARGNGGAKNIQYF. Written as DNA, the CDR3 is TGTGCCAGAGGTAACGGGGGGGCCAAAAACATTCAGTACTTC.

This clone appeared a few times. This chain connects TRBV5-1 to TRBJ2-7; TRBD2 aligns across 11 bases. Unmatched junction bases numbered 8, after V lost 0 bases and J lost 0 bases. Germline assignment: CDR1 SGHRS and CDR2 YFSETQ. This CDR3 has 18 amino acids. The CDR3 reads CASSLVSSGGPFSYEQYF. CDR3 nucleotides: TGCGCCAGCAGCTTGGTTTCTAGCGGGGGGCCCTTCTCCTACGAGCAGTACTTC.

This clone was seen once. This rearrangement joins TRBV7-6 to TRBJ2-1; possible D gene TRBD1, 5 bases. This CDR3 contains 15 residues. CDR1 is SGHVS, CDR2 FNYEAQ, per germline. Trimming stripped 0 bases from V and 1 base from J, with 7 bases between. The CDR3: CASSLAQGSYNEQFF. The CDR3 DNA reads as TGTGCCAGCAGCTTAGCTCAGGGTTCCTACAATGAGCAGTTCTTC.